Presented here are 32 T cell receptor beta chains from one specimen sequenced in a study of shared clonotypes between healthy human individuals. Clones were sequenced by immunoSEQ multiplex PCR, and TCRdb holds only the in-frame ones, with some missing. This table has approximately 2.4 million clones, almost 96% appearing once. Sequencing used naive CD4+ T cells sorted from blood. As to subset: CD45RA+ positively selected. These receptors were taken from a man between 18 and 35 years old in good health.

In its sample, this clone was seen once. The chain combines TRBV7-2 with TRBJ2-4, with D hard to call. Trimming removed 0 bases from V and 0 bases from J, with 3 bases in between. Per the germline V gene, CDR1 is SGHTA and CDR2 is FQGNSA. The CDR3 is made up of 14 amino acids. CDR3 sequence: CASSLALAKNIQYF. DNA for the CDR3: TGTGCCAGCAGCTTAGCATTAGCCAAAAACATTCAGTACTTC.

The genes are TRBV6-5 and TRBJ1-1, with 7 bases fitting TRBD1. J lost 4 bases, V lost 5 bases, and 10 bases had no gene match. The germline gives CDR1 MNHEY, CDR2 SVGAGI. The CDR3 extends over 15 amino acids. This CDR3 reads CASSAIQGTGTEAFF. The CDR3 DNA reads as TGTGCCAGCAGTGCAATACAGGGGACGGGCACTGAAGCTTTCTTT.

A remark on this clone: Other DNA sequences of this sample code for an identical CDR3. This chain connects TRBV11-2 to TRBJ1-3, with TRBD1 identical over 7 bases. Germline-derived CDR1 and CDR2 are SGHAT and FQNNGV. With 1 base clipped from V and 7 bases from J, the junction kept 4 bases outside the gene matches. This CDR3 region has 14 residues. The CDR3 coding sequence is TGTGCCAGCAGCTTAGCAGGGGGAAGGAACACCATATATTTT. As protein: CASSLAGGRNTIYF.

A note on this clone: A much larger clone lies one base from this, so it may be a read error. At the DNA level, this CDR3 is encoded by other sequences in the same sample as well. Here the CDR3 reads CASSPSKNTGELFF. CDR3 sequence (DNA): TGTGCCAGCAGCCCCTCGAAGAACACCGGGGAGCTGTTTTTT. This chain uses TRBV7-9 with TRBJ2-2; D not resolved. Trimming pared 5 bases from V and 1 base from J, leaving 8 bases between. Germline V gene sequence: CDR1 SEHNR, CDR2 FQNEAQ (reference sequence). The CDR3 spans 14 residues. The entire variable domain, with the rest obtained from reference TRBV7-9 and TRBJ2-2, is as follows: DTGVSQNPRHKITKRGQNVTFRCDPISEHNRLYWYRQTLGQGPEFLTYFQNEAQLEKSRLLSDRFSAERPKGSFSTLEIQRTEQGDSAMYLCASSPSKNTGELFFGEGSRLTVL.

This clone has a single count. The J gene is TRBJ2-2, the V gene TRBV30, with TRBD1 matching 7 bases. Trimming removed 7 bases from V and 0 bases from J; junction bases left unmatched: 5. Germline V gene sequence: CDR1 GTSNPN, CDR2 SVGIG (reference sequence). The CDR3 extends over 14 amino acids. The CDR3 protein is CAYRGQSNTGELFF. CDR3 DNA sequence: TGTGCCTATCGGGGACAGTCGAACACCGGGGAGCTGTTTTTT.

The DNA for the CDR3 is TGTGCCAGCAGCTTATTCCGGCCAGCCGGACAAGGTGGCTACACCTTC. Protein: CASSLFRPAGQGGYTF. The rearrangement joins TRBV7-9 to TRBJ1-2; D is perhaps TRBD1 (5 bases). There are 16 residues in the CDR3. CDR1 is SEHNR and CDR2 is FQNEAQ in the germline V gene (reference sequence). V was shortened by 2 bases and J by 7 bases, with 20 bases between the two germline ends.

The chain recombines TRBV5-4 with TRBJ2-4; possible D gene TRBD1, 6 bases. The V gene lost 1 base and the J gene lost 9 bases, with 11 bases spanning the gap. Per the germline V gene, CDR1 is SGHNT and CDR2 is YYREEE (reference sequence). The CDR3 covers 13 residues. The CDR3 DNA follows: TGTGCCAGCAGCTTGTCAGGGGACGCCATTCAGTACTTC. Protein: CASSLSGDAIQYF.

The CDR3 DNA reads TGCGCCAGCAGCTTGGGGGACGCCCTTATGAAGAAACTGTTTTTT. This gives the protein CASSLGDALMKKLFF. V and J are TRBV5-1 and TRBJ1-4, with a tentative D call TRBD1 (5 bases). The CDR3 length is 15 residues. The V end was cut by 0 bases, the J end by 11 bases, with 17 bases between. Germline loops: CDR1 SGHRS, CDR2 YFSETQ. The complete variable domain, with remaining parts taken from reference TRBV5-1 and TRBJ1-4, reads KAGVTQTPRYLIKTRGQQVTLSCSPISGHRSVSWYQQTPGQGLQFLFEYFSETQRNKGNFPGRFSGRQFSNSRSEMNVSTLELGDSALYLCASSLGDALMKKLFFGSGTQLSVL.

Here the CDR3 reads CASRTTGEIYGYTF. The CDR3 DNA reads TGTGCCAGCAGAACGACAGGGGAGATTTACGGCTACACCTTC. The chain employs TRBV28 and TRBJ1-2, with TRBD1 matching over 8 bases. Per germline, CDR1 MDHEN and CDR2 SYDVKM. V lost 6 bases and J lost 8; bases outside the gene matches: 11. The CDR3 consists of 14 residues.

This clone appeared once. The rearrangement uses TRBV19 and TRBJ1-1; D remains ambiguous. The CDR3 runs 13 residues. The V gene's germline CDR1 is LNHDA and CDR2 SQIVND (reference sequence). The V end lost 0 bases, the J end lost 5 bases, and 7 bases lay between the germline ends. CDR3 sequence reads: CASSIEAGTEAFF. CDR3 nucleotides: TGTGCCAGTAGTATAGAGGCGGGGACTGAAGCTTTCTTT.

This chain links TRBV10-3 with TRBJ2-3; the match to TRBD2 covers 11 bases. The ends lost 8 bases at V and 5 bases at J; junction bases unmatched: 9. The germline V gene encodes CDR1 ENHRY and CDR2 SYGVKD. There are 15 residues in the CDR3. As DNA, the CDR3 is TGTGCCATCGCTATAGCGGGGGGGAACTTAGATACGCAGTATTTT. It specifies CAIAIAGGNLDTQYF.

The V call is TRBV5-1, the J call TRBJ2-5; possible D gene TRBD1, 5 bases. V dropped 0 bases and J dropped 1 base, with 7 bases sitting between them. CDR3 length: 14 amino acids. Germline V lookup: CDR1 SGHRS, CDR2 YFSETQ. The CDR3 reads CASSLETAQETQYF. CDR3 sequence (DNA): TGCGCCAGCAGCTTGGAGACAGCCCAAGAGACCCAGTACTTC.

To note about this clone: Other DNA sequences within the sample encode an identical CDR3. The chain has TRBV5-4 and TRBJ2-7, with TRBD1 identical over 8 bases. CDR3 length: 15 amino acids. The germline V gene has CDR1 SGHNT and CDR2 YYREEE (reference sequence). V was pared by 4 bases and J by 0 bases, with 6 bases of the junction left unmatched. DNA for the CDR3: TGTGCCAGCAGCCCCGGACAGGGTATCTCCTACGAGCAGTACTTC. This translates into CASSPGQGISYEQYF.

The genes are TRBV6-5 and TRBJ2-7; D is ambiguous. Germline loops: CDR1 MNHEY, CDR2 SVGAGI. The ends were cut back, 0 bases at V and 0 bases at J, with 9 bases in the middle. The CDR3 totals 15 residues. The CDR3 DNA reads as TGTGCCAGCAGTTACTCGACGCAGAGCTCCTACGAGCAGTACTTC. Its protein is CASSYSTQSSYEQYF.

The rearrangement links TRBV5-6 to TRBJ2-3; D unresolved. From germline, CDR1 is SGHDT and CDR2 YYEEEE. Trimming removed 0 bases from V and 7 bases from J, with 9 bases in between. There are 13 residues in the CDR3. CDR3 nucleotides: TGTGCCAGCAGCTTGGACGTGGGAAATACGCAGTATTTT. Translation: CASSLDVGNTQYF.

This clone showed up just once. The chain links TRBV30 to TRBJ1-4; the match to TRBD1 covers 7 bases. The CDR3 runs to 15 residues. Germline V CDR1 and CDR2: GTSNPN, SVGIG (reference sequence). V shed 5 bases, J shed 8 bases, and the junction held 14 bases outside the gene matches. The CDR3 protein is CAWESYRGSLEKLFF. The CDR3 DNA follows: TGTGCCTGGGAAAGCTACAGGGGATCTTTGGAAAAACTGTTTTTT.

The table lists this clone with a count of one. This rearrangement joins TRBV2 to TRBJ1-5; 9 nucleotides match TRBD1. There are 16 residues in the CDR3. After removal of 6 bases from V and 0 bases from J, the junction contained 6 bases not matched to a gene. The germline gives CDR1 SNHLY, CDR2 FYNNEI. The CDR3 protein is CASSLLTGGSNQPQHF. DNA for the CDR3: TGTGCCAGCAGCCTACTGACAGGGGGTAGCAATCAGCCCCAGCATTTT.

The genes are TRBV5-1 and TRBJ2-5, with 10 bases aligning to TRBD2. Germline lookup yields CDR1 SGHRS and CDR2 YFSETQ. This CDR3 is 16 amino acids long. V lost 1 base and J lost 6; bases outside the gene matches: 9. CDR3 sequence (DNA): TGCGCCAGCAGCTTGTGGACTAGCGGCGACTTCAAGACCCAGTACTTC. It is translated as CASSLWTSGDFKTQYF.

This chain connects TRBV5-6 to TRBJ2-5; D not resolved. Germline V CDR1 and CDR2: SGHDT, YYEEEE. This CDR3 has 16 amino acids. V was trimmed by 2 bases and J by 2 bases, leaving 16 bases between them. The CDR3 is CASSFPPGGRQETQYF. The CDR3 DNA reads TGTGCCAGCAGCTTCCCCCCAGGCGGTCGACAAGAGACCCAGTACTTC.

This clone has only one observation. The rearrangement uses TRBV7-9 and TRBJ2-1; 9 bases align to TRBD1. Germline V gene data show CDR1 as SEHNR and CDR2 as FQNEAQ (reference sequence). The CDR3 has 15 amino acids. V lost 6 bases, J lost 7 bases, and 10 bases stayed unmatched. The DNA for the CDR3 is TGTGCCAGCAGTAAGGACAGGGGTCGATATAATGAGCAGTTCTTC. Translating gives CASSKDRGRYNEQFF.

The chain joins TRBV29-1 to TRBJ2-7; 8 bases match TRBD1. The CDR3 extends over 13 amino acids. Germline-derived CDR1 and CDR2 are SQVTM and ANQGSEA. V lost 6 bases, J lost 0 bases, and 4 bases stayed unmatched. This CDR3 is CSVRGPSSYEQYF. The CDR3 region has the DNA TGCAGCGTCAGGGGGCCCAGCTCCTACGAGCAGTACTTC.

The rearrangement links TRBV11-1 to TRBJ1-2, with D unresolved. The CDR3 consists of 15 residues. The germline gives CDR1 SGHAT, CDR2 FQDESV (reference sequence). With 1 base removed from V and 3 bases from J, the gap between germline ends came to 12 bases. The CDR3 spells CASSLGYDEYYGYTF. The CDR3 region has the DNA TGTGCCAGCAGCTTAGGGTACGACGAATACTATGGCTACACCTTC.

CDR3 residues: CASSLRATETQYF. The CDR3 coding sequence is TGTGCCAGCAGCTTAAGGGCTACCGAGACCCAGTACTTC. The chain carries TRBV7-8 and TRBJ2-5; D is undetermined. Germline V gene lookup returns CDR1 SGHVS and CDR2 FQNEAQ. This CDR3 comprises 13 residues. V dropped 2 bases and J dropped 5 bases, with 9 bases sitting between them.

This chain joins TRBV7-9 and TRBJ1-4; D is ambiguous. The CDR3 spans 15 residues. Germline CDR1 reads SEHNR; CDR2 reads FQNEAQ (reference sequence). Trimming took off 1 base at V and 0 bases at J, with 6 bases between the two ends. The CDR3 loop reads CASSLVTPTNEKLFF. CDR3 DNA sequence: TGTGCCAGCAGCTTAGTAACGCCAACTAATGAAAAACTGTTTTTT.

The V call is TRBV4-1, the J call TRBJ1-6; D is possibly TRBD1 (5 bases). The V end lost 3 bases, the J end lost 10 bases, and 19 bases lay between the germline ends. The CDR3 spans 16 residues. Germline loops: CDR1 MGHRA, CDR2 YSYEKL. The CDR3 spells CASSQGPSGVDSPLHF. The CDR3, as DNA: TGCGCCAGCAGCCAGGGACCGAGTGGGGTGGACTCACCCCTCCACTTT.

The genes are TRBV29-1 and TRBJ2-7; TRBD1 matches 12 bases. V lost 4 bases to trimming and J lost 5 bases; unmatched junction nucleotides: 9. The CDR3 consists of 15 residues. The germline V gene has CDR1 SQVTM and CDR2 ANQGSEA. The chain's CDR3 is CSVVKGQGAPHEQYF. In nucleotides, the CDR3 is TGCAGCGTTGTGAAGGGACAGGGGGCCCCGCACGAGCAGTACTTC.

The CDR3 DNA follows: TGTGCCAGCAGCTTACAGGGGAGCTCCTACGAGCAGTACTTC. Protein: CASSLQGSSYEQYF. V usage is TRBV7-2 and J usage is TRBJ2-7, with D maybe TRBD1 (6 bases). Germline loops: CDR1 SGHTA, CDR2 FQGNSA. The V gene lost 2 bases and the J gene lost 0 bases, with 8 bases spanning the gap. The CDR3 totals 14 residues. Drawing the rest from reference TRBV7-2 and TRBJ2-7, the complete variable domain is GAGVSQSPSNKVTEKGKDVELRCDPISGHTALYWYRQSLGQGLEFLIYFQGNSAPDKSGLPSDRFSAERTGGSVSTLTIQRTQQEDSAVYLCASSLQGSSYEQYFGPGTRLTVT.

The J gene is TRBJ2-1, the V gene TRBV6-5; possibly TRBD2 for D (6 bases). Trimming removed 4 bases at V and 3 bases at J, with 7 bases between. CDR3 length: 13 amino acids. Germline V lookup: CDR1 MNHEY, CDR2 SVGAGI. DNA for the CDR3: TGTGCCAGCAGTTTGACTAGCTACAATGAGCAGTTCTTC. Its translation is CASSLTSYNEQFF.

The CDR3 sequence is CASSLGRGWGYTF. CDR3 in DNA: TGTGCCAGCAGTTTGGGCAGGGGTTGGGGCTACACCTTC. V usage is TRBV28 and J usage is TRBJ1-2; D might be TRBD1 (6 bases). V lost 3 bases, J lost 8 bases, and 13 bases lay in between. The germline V gene encodes CDR1 MDHEN and CDR2 SYDVKM. The CDR3 sequence is 13 residues long.

The V call is TRBV28, the J call TRBJ1-6; D gene ambiguous. The CDR3 loop spans 16 amino acids. Trimming took off 9 bases at V and 5 bases at J, with 20 bases between the two ends. Germline V gene lookup returns CDR1 MDHEN and CDR2 SYDVKM. CDR3 region: CASNRQEKLDNSPLHF. CDR3 DNA sequence: TGTGCCAGTAACCGTCAGGAGAAACTCGATAATTCACCCCTCCACTTT.

The J gene is TRBJ2-7, the V gene TRBV10-3; 11 nucleotides align to TRBD2. Germline CDR1 is ENHRY and CDR2 is SYGVKD. This CDR3 spans 14 amino acids. V lost 9 bases and J lost 1; bases outside the gene matches: 5. The CDR3 reads CAIALAGGSYEQYF. CDR3 DNA: TGTGCCATTGCTTTAGCGGGAGGGTCCTACGAGCAGTACTTC.

The J gene is TRBJ2-7, the V gene TRBV30; weak D call: TRBD2 (6 bases). Trimming pared 2 bases from V and 3 bases from J, leaving 11 bases between. CDR1 is GTSNPN and CDR2 is SVGIG in the germline V gene (reference sequence). This CDR3 has 13 amino acids. Here the CDR3 reads CAWSRGSDYEQYF. The CDR3 bases are TGTGCCTGGAGTCGGGGGTCAGACTACGAGCAGTACTTC.